Following are 20 T cell receptor beta chains from one sample sequenced in a study of blood T cell repertoires in COVID-19. Assay used: immunoSEQ multiplex PCR; TCRdb lists only in-frame clones, some missing. The sample has 100,000 or so clones, 88% seen once. Sequencing was performed on peripheral blood. The receptors here all came from a woman aged 60 to 75 with acute or convalescent COVID-19.

This clone is a singleton in its sample. This chain joins TRBV11-2 and TRBJ2-1; maybe TRBD1 (5 bases). The CDR3 totals 15 residues. In germline, CDR1 is SGHAT, CDR2 FQNNGV. Trimming took 4 bases from V and 4 from J, leaving 14 bases between them. The CDR3 sequence is CASSSRVTRYNEQFF. The CDR3 nucleotides read TGTGCCAGCAGCTCCAGGGTAACGAGGTACAATGAGCAGTTCTTC.

This chain joins TRBV6-5 and TRBJ2-7, with D hard to call. The germline V and J ends were trimmed by 8 bases and 3 bases, with 14 bases remaining between them. This CDR3 contains 13 residues. Germline assignment: CDR1 MNHEY and CDR2 SVGAGI. This chain's CDR3 is CASGPWRSYEQYF. Written as DNA, the CDR3 is TGTGCCAGCGGCCCCTGGCGGAGCTACGAGCAGTACTTC.

This sequence joins TRBV2 and TRBJ1-1; no clear D. Deletions cut 8 bases from V and 6 bases from J, with 10 bases between. The CDR3 is 11 residues long. Germline assignment: CDR1 SNHLY and CDR2 FYNNEI. The CDR3 protein is CASVIISEAFF. The CDR3 DNA sequence: TGTGCCAGCGTTATAATCTCTGAAGCTTTCTTT.

The chain links TRBV11-2 to TRBJ2-1, with TRBD2 matching over 14 bases. From germline, CDR1 is SGHAT and CDR2 FQNNGV. The CDR3 is made up of 18 amino acids. Losses at the gene ends were 0 bases for V and 7 bases for J; bases not matched to a gene: 8. The CDR3, as DNA: TGTGCCAGCAGCTTAGACCCCGGGACTAGCGGGAGAATAAATGAGCAGTTCTTC. It encodes CASSLDPGTSGRINEQFF.

The chain couples TRBV10-3 to TRBJ1-1, with D tentatively TRBD1 (6 bases). Looked up from germline, CDR1 is ENHRY and CDR2 is SYGVKD. Deletions cut 7 bases from V and 0 bases from J, with 9 bases between. The CDR3 has 13 residues. CDR3 nucleotides: TGTGCCATCACCGGACAGTTGAACACTGAAGCTTTCTTT. It is translated as CAITGQLNTEAFF.

This clone was counted once. This chain links TRBV6-6 with TRBJ1-1; 7 nucleotides match TRBD1. This CDR3 spans 15 amino acids. Germline V lookup: CDR1 MNHNY, CDR2 SVGAGI (reference sequence). Trimming at V came to 7 bases and at J to 1 base, leaving 9 bases not matched to a gene. The CDR3 DNA reads as TGTGCCAGCACCCCAGAGGGACAGACGAACACTGAAGCTTTCTTT. This sequence encodes CASTPEGQTNTEAFF.

The chain carries TRBV6-1 and TRBJ1-5; no clear D gene. Trimming stripped 3 bases from V and 3 bases from J, with 15 bases between. Germline V CDR1 and CDR2: MNHNS, SASEGT. This CDR3 comprises 16 residues. CDR3 region: CASSDRLWAFNQPQHF. The CDR3 DNA sequence: TGTGCCAGCAGTGACCGATTATGGGCTTTCAATCAGCCCCAGCATTTT.

This clone was counted only a few times. V is TRBV24-1 and J is TRBJ2-2; D might be TRBD1 (7 bases). V dropped 1 base and J dropped 7 bases, with 15 bases sitting between them. CDR1 and CDR2 (germline): KGHDR, SFDVKD. The CDR3 is made up of 16 amino acids. The CDR3 spells CATSDFQGGAIGELFF. The CDR3 DNA is TGTGCCACCAGTGATTTTCAGGGGGGTGCGATCGGGGAGCTGTTTTTT.

The V gene is TRBV25-1, the J gene TRBJ2-7; 9 nucleotides match TRBD1. Germline V gene sequence: CDR1 MGHDK, CDR2 SYGVNS. CDR3 size: 16 residues. V was clipped by 2 bases and J by 4 bases; unmatched bases: 9. The CDR3 reads CASSERGSGTGYEQYV. Written as DNA, the CDR3 is TGTGCCAGCAGTGAAAGGGGATCCGGGACAGGGTACGAGCAGTACGTC.

V is TRBV5-1 and J is TRBJ1-1; the D gene is possibly TRBD1 (6 bases). The germline CDR1 and CDR2 sequences are SGHRS and YFSETQ. The V gene lost 5 bases and the J gene lost 1 base, with 12 bases spanning the gap. CDR3 length: 14 residues. The CDR3 DNA reads TGCGCCAGCAGTCCGGGACATCCGAACACTGAAGCTTTCTTT. Its protein product is CASSPGHPNTEAFF.

V is TRBV6-5 and J is TRBJ2-1, with 7 nucleotides matching TRBD2. V was pared by 6 bases and J by 7 bases, with 12 bases of the junction left unmatched. This CDR3 has 15 residues. Germline lookup yields CDR1 MNHEY and CDR2 SVGAGI. The CDR3, as DNA: TGTGCCAGCAGGAAAAACCGGGACTACAGGAATGAGCAGTTCTTC. The encoded protein is CASRKNRDYRNEQFF.

The chain links TRBV24-1 to TRBJ2-1, with 10 nucleotides matching TRBD2. The junction had 5 bases not matched to a gene; V was cut back by 2 bases and J by 2 bases. Germline V CDR1 and CDR2: KGHDR, SFDVKD. The CDR3 consists of 17 residues. The CDR3 is CATSDWGLANTYNEQFF. The CDR3 DNA is TGTGCCACCAGTGATTGGGGACTAGCGAATACCTACAATGAGCAGTTCTTC.

The V and J genes are TRBV29-1 and TRBJ2-5; the match to TRBD2 covers 7 bases. The CDR3 runs 14 residues. V trimming: 6 bases; J trimming: 1 base; junction bases outside the gene matches: 8. The germline CDR1 and CDR2 sequences are SQVTM and ANQGSEA. The DNA of the CDR3 is TGCAGCGTCGCCGGGGGGTACCCCCAAGAGACCCAGTACTTC. It translates to CSVAGGYPQETQYF. Combining the CDR3 with reference TRBV29-1 and TRBJ2-5 gives the whole variable domain SAVISQKPSRDICQRGTSLTIQCQVDSQVTMMFWYRQQPGQSLTLIATANQGSEATYESGFVIDKFPISRPNLTFSTLTVSNMSPEDSSIYLCSVAGGYPQETQYFGPGTRLLVL.

The chain couples TRBV3-1 (or the pseudogene TRBV3-2) to TRBJ1-1; tentative D call: TRBD1 (5 bases). This CDR3 is built from 14 residues. Germline lookup yields CDR1 LGHDT and CDR2 YNNKEL (reference sequence). V was cut by 1 base and J by 2 bases, with 8 bases left in between. Here the CDR3 reads CASSQGQLNTEAFF. The CDR3 region has the DNA TGTGCCAGCAGCCAAGGACAGCTTAACACTGAAGCTTTCTTT.

The chain joins TRBV6-9 to TRBJ2-3; 15 nucleotides line up with TRBD2. V shed 4 bases, J shed 2 bases, and the junction held 13 bases outside the gene matches. CDR3 length equals 20 residues. Germline-derived CDR1 and CDR2 are MNHGY and SVAAGI. CDR3 nucleotide sequence: TGTGCCAGCAGTTGGGGACTAGCGGGAGGCCACCTCTCCCCCACAGATACGCAGTATTTT. Translated, it gives CASSWGLAGGHLSPTDTQYF.

The gene calls are TRBV7-9 and TRBJ1-1; D perhaps matches TRBD1 (5 bases). V lost 4 bases to trimming and J lost 5 bases, with 14 bases between them. In germline, CDR1 is SEHNR, CDR2 FQNEAQ (reference sequence). The CDR3 loop spans 14 amino acids. CDR3 amino acids: CASSSGALGTEAFF. The CDR3 nucleotides are TGTGCCAGCAGCTCTGGGGCGCTTGGAACTGAAGCTTTCTTT.

This clone was counted a single time. V is TRBV7-9 and J is TRBJ1-4; 9 positions agree with TRBD1. The CDR3 spans 15 residues. CDR1 is SEHNR, CDR2 FQNEAQ, per germline (reference sequence). Losses at the gene ends were 1 base for V and 8 bases for J; bases not matched to a gene: 5. CDR3 sequence reads: CASSLGDRDLEKLFF. For the CDR3, the DNA is TGTGCCAGCAGCTTAGGGGACAGGGACCTGGAAAAACTGTTTTTT.

The chain uses TRBV5-1 and TRBJ1-6; D might be TRBD1 (6 bases). Germline CDR1 reads SGHRS; CDR2 reads YFSETQ. Trimming took off 5 bases at V and 10 bases at J, with 13 bases between the two ends. The CDR3 consists of 13 residues. This CDR3 reads CASSSDRSSPLHF. The CDR3 bases are TGCGCCAGCAGTTCAGACAGGAGCTCACCCCTCCACTTT. The complete variable domain, with remaining parts taken from reference TRBV5-1 and TRBJ1-6, reads KAGVTQTPRYLIKTRGQQVTLSCSPISGHRSVSWYQQTPGQGLQFLFEYFSETQRNKGNFPGRFSGRQFSNSRSEMNVSTLELGDSALYLCASSSDRSSPLHFGNGTRLTVT.

This rearrangement joins TRBV9 to TRBJ2-2; unclear D gene. The V gene's germline CDR1 is SGDLS and CDR2 YYNGEE. Trimming cost V 0 bases and J 6 bases, with 12 bases left between them. The CDR3 sequence is 15 residues long. The CDR3 loop is CASSVDPLAAGELFF. Here the CDR3 DNA reads TGTGCCAGCAGCGTAGACCCCCTCGCAGCCGGGGAGCTGTTTTTT.

The chain recombines TRBV7-6 with TRBJ2-5, with 10 bases aligning to TRBD2. This CDR3 contains 15 residues. The V gene end was trimmed by 5 bases and the J gene end by 5 bases; junction bases not matched to a gene: 8. Germline CDR1 reads SGHVS; CDR2 reads FNYEAQ. The CDR3 is CASSVSGRASETQYF. DNA for the CDR3: TGTGCCAGCAGCGTGAGCGGGAGGGCCTCGGAGACCCAGTACTTC.